These T cell receptor beta chains were read from a single sample in a study of T cell responses to AZD1222 COVID-19 vaccine. Profiled with immunoSEQ multiplex PCR; TCRdb holds only in-frame clones, not every one. Among roughly 84,000 clones listed, roughly 87% were seen once. The sequencing used peripheral blood, collected on day 0 of AZD1222 vaccination. The receptors were gathered from an adult in good health. CDR3s include the opening cysteine and the closing phenylalanine or tryptophan. D genes are given only for firm matches. Not every row has a clone size; where given, it reads once, few, many or a size class.

J: TRBJ2-5
D: -
V: TRBV3-1/TRBV3-2
size: -
DNA: TGTGCCAGCAGCCAATATGAGACCCAGTACTTC
CDR3: CASSQYETQYF

J: TRBJ2-3
D: TRBD1
V: TRBV25-1
size: -
DNA: TGTGCCAGCAGGAAGCCGGACAGGGGGGGGACAGATACGCAGTATTTT
CDR3: CASRKPDRGGTDTQYF

J: TRBJ2-2
D: -
V: TRBV18
size: few
DNA: TGTGCCAGCTCACCCCACCGTGCAGGGGGGGAGAACACCGGGGAGCTGTTTTTT
CDR3: CASSPHRAGGENTGELFF

J: TRBJ2-1
D: -
V: TRBV5-6
size: -
DNA: TGTGCCAGCAGCTTAATGAAGGGTGAGCAGTTCTTC
CDR3: CASSLMKGEQFF

J: TRBJ2-6
D: -
V: TRBV5-1
size: -
DNA: TGCGCCAGCAGCTTGTTCTTCTCTGGGGCCAACGTCCTGACTTTC
CDR3: CASSLFFSGANVLTF

J: TRBJ2-1
D: TRBD2
V: TRBV3-1/TRBV3-2
size: -
DNA: TGTGCCAGCAGCCTTCTCGGATCGGGGGGGTCGGAGCAGTTCTTC
CDR3: CASSLLGSGGSEQFF

J: TRBJ1-4
D: -
V: TRBV2
size: once
DNA: TGTGCCAGCTCCCTGGGGGGGACAACTAATGAAAAACTGTTTTTT
CDR3: CASSLGGTTNEKLFF

J: TRBJ1-1
D: -
V: TRBV9
size: -
DNA: TGTGCCAGCAGCCGTTCAGAGAACACTGAAGCTTTCTTT
CDR3: CASSRSENTEAFF

J: TRBJ1-1
D: -
V: TRBV21-1
size: -
DNA: TGTGCCAGCAGCAAGACTTTGAACACTGAAGCTTTCTTT
CDR3: CASSKTLNTEAFF

J: TRBJ2-2
D: TRBD2
V: TRBV6-4
size: -
DNA: TGTGCCAGCATTGGACTAGCGGGAGCCACCGGGGAGCTGTTTTTT
CDR3: CASIGLAGATGELFF

J: TRBJ2-1
D: TRBD2
V: TRBV5-1
size: -
DNA: TGCGCCAGCAGCCTGTGGACTAGCGGTTACAATGAGCAGTTCTTC
CDR3: CASSLWTSGYNEQFF

J: TRBJ2-2
D: -
V: TRBV3-1/TRBV3-2
size: once
DNA: TGTGCCAGCAGCCAGCTGAACACCGGGGAGCTGTTTTTT
CDR3: CASSQLNTGELFF

J: TRBJ1-1
D: -
V: TRBV18
size: -
DNA: TGTGCCAGCTCACCTGGGACCTCACGGGGGAACACTGAAGCTTTCTTT
CDR3: CASSPGTSRGNTEAFF

J: TRBJ2-1
D: TRBD2
V: TRBV2
size: -
DNA: TGTGTCGGGGGGGCTAAGATGGCCGAGCAGTTCTTC
CDR3: CVGGAKMAEQFF

J: TRBJ2-3
D: -
V: TRBV9
size: -
DNA: TGTGCCAGCAGCGTAGAGCCTAGCCAAAGCACAGATACGCAGTATTTT
CDR3: CASSVEPSQSTDTQYF

J: TRBJ2-5
D: TRBD1
V: TRBV7-2
size: -
DNA: TGTGCCAGCAGCTTACGGACAGGCTTGCAAGAGACCCAGTACTTC
CDR3: CASSLRTGLQETQYF

J: TRBJ2-7
D: -
V: TRBV29-1
size: -
DNA: TGCAGCGTTGAAGTCAAGTCCTACGAGCAGTACTTC
CDR3: CSVEVKSYEQYF

J: TRBJ1-6
D: -
V: TRBV10-3
size: -
DNA: TGTGCCATCACTCCTGGGAATTCACCCCTCCACTTT
CDR3: CAITPGNSPLHF

J: TRBJ2-7
D: -
V: TRBV29-1
size: -
DNA: TGCAGCGTTGGTAGGGTTGACTACGAGCAGTACTTC
CDR3: CSVGRVDYEQYF

J: TRBJ2-5
D: TRBD1
V: TRBV14
size: -
DNA: TGTGCCAGCAGCCAAGATCTTGCCGGGACAGGACCTCAAGAGACCCAGTACTTC
CDR3: CASSQDLAGTGPQETQYF

J: TRBJ1-4
D: -
V: TRBV14
size: -
DNA: TGTGCCAGCAGCCAGGTGGAACGGGAAAAACTGTTTTTT
CDR3: CASSQVEREKLFF

J: TRBJ1-5
D: -
V: TRBV5-5
size: -
DNA: TGTGCCAGCAGCTATGACAACGGGGGCGGCAATCAGCCCCAGCATTTT
CDR3: CASSYDNGGGNQPQHF

J: TRBJ2-1
D: TRBD2
V: TRBV5-4
size: -
DNA: TGTGCCAGCAGTTCCGAGACTAGCGGGTACAATGAGCAGTTCTTC
CDR3: CASSSETSGYNEQFF

J: TRBJ2-5
D: -
V: TRBV5-6
size: -
DNA: TGTGCCAGCAGCTTCGACCGAGATGAGACCCAGTACTTC
CDR3: CASSFDRDETQYF

J: TRBJ1-2
D: TRBD1
V: TRBV19
size: once
DNA: TGTGCCAGTAGTTCTCCGGGACAGAGAGCTGCTGGCTACACCTTC
CDR3: CASSSPGQRAAGYTF

J: TRBJ1-6
D: -
V: TRBV30
size: -
DNA: TGTGCCTGGAGTGTAAAGGGATTGGTTTCACCCCTCCACTTT
CDR3: CAWSVKGLVSPLHF

J: TRBJ1-2
D: -
V: TRBV3-1/TRBV3-2
size: -
DNA: TGTGCCAGCAGCCAAGGTCAGGGCTATGGCTACACCTTC
CDR3: CASSQGQGYGYTF

J: TRBJ1-1
D: -
V: TRBV9
size: -
DNA: TGTGCCAGCAGCGTAGGAGGGTTTAGCGGCACTGAAGCTTTCTTT
CDR3: CASSVGGFSGTEAFF

J: TRBJ2-3
D: -
V: TRBV7-9
size: -
DNA: TGTGCCAGCAGCCCGGGGATCGGATTGGGTACGCAGTATTTT
CDR3: CASSPGIGLGTQYF

J: TRBJ1-3
D: -
V: TRBV10-2
size: -
DNA: TGCGCCAGCAGTGGCTCTGGAAACACCATATATTTT
CDR3: CASSGSGNTIYF

J: TRBJ1-4
D: -
V: TRBV9
size: -
DNA: TGTGCCAGCAGCCCCCGAAGAGGGACGGCAACTAATGAAAAACTGTTTTTT
CDR3: CASSPRRGTATNEKLFF

J: TRBJ1-2
D: -
V: TRBV6-1
size: -
DNA: TGTGCCAGCAGTGACCAGGAGTATGGCTACACCTTC
CDR3: CASSDQEYGYTF

J: TRBJ2-7
D: TRBD2
V: TRBV18
size: few
DNA: TGTGCCAGCTCACCCCTGGCGGTAGCGGGTCAAGGTGAGCAGTACTTC
CDR3: CASSPLAVAGQGEQYF

J: TRBJ1-4
D: -
V: TRBV5-4
size: -
DNA: TGTGCCAGCACCAAGGGGGGACGGAAACCAACTAATGAAAAACTGTTTTTT
CDR3: CASTKGGRKPTNEKLFF

J: TRBJ2-3
D: TRBD1
V: TRBV5-1
size: -
DNA: TGCGCCAGCAGCTCAACCGGGACAGGGGCCACAGATACGCAGTATTTT
CDR3: CASSSTGTGATDTQYF

J: TRBJ2-6
D: -
V: TRBV19
size: -
DNA: TGTGCCAGTGGGGAGGGGGCAGCTGGGGCCAACGTCCTGACTTTC
CDR3: CASGEGAAGANVLTF

J: TRBJ1-1
D: TRBD1
V: TRBV6-1
size: -
DNA: TGTGCCAGCAGTGAGGACAGGGGGGGCACTGAAGCTTTCTTT
CDR3: CASSEDRGGTEAFF

J: TRBJ2-7
D: -
V: TRBV18
size: -
DNA: TGTGCCAGCTCACCACTAGCGGAGTCCTACGAGCAGTACTTC
CDR3: CASSPLAESYEQYF

J: TRBJ1-4
D: -
V: TRBV18
size: -
DNA: TGTGCCAGCTCACCGTGGGTGGGGCAGACAACTAATGAAAAACTGTTTTTT
CDR3: CASSPWVGQTTNEKLFF

J: TRBJ1-6
D: TRBD1
V: TRBV30
size: -
DNA: TGTGCCTGTGATGGACAGGGCCTCTTCACCCTCCACTTT
CDR3: CACDGQGLFTLHF

J: TRBJ1-2
D: -
V: TRBV3-1/TRBV3-2
size: -
DNA: TGTGCCAGCAGCCGAGATCAGCTCCTGGGCTATGGCTACACCTTC
CDR3: CASSRDQLLGYGYTF

J: TRBJ1-1
D: TRBD1
V: TRBV27
size: -
DNA: TGTGCCAGCAGAAGCGGACAGGGGAGGGTTACTGAAGCTTTCTTT
CDR3: CASRSGQGRVTEAFF

J: TRBJ1-5
D: -
V: TRBV2
size: few
DNA: TGTGCCAGCGGGGGGAGGGTGCGGTCCACAAGGTCGGCGTTCCAGCCCCAGCATTTT
CDR3: CASGGRVRSTRSAFQPQHF

J: TRBJ1-1
D: -
V: TRBV10-3
size: -
DNA: TGTGCCATCGGGGATGAGAACACTGAAGCTTTCTTT
CDR3: CAIGDENTEAFF

J: TRBJ1-2
D: -
V: TRBV6-2/TRBV6-3
size: -
DNA: TGTGCCAGCAGTACACAAGACCTGGGGGCATACTATGGCTACACCTTC
CDR3: CASSTQDLGAYYGYTF

J: TRBJ1-1
D: -
V: TRBV20-1
size: once
DNA: TGCAGTGCTAGCCCCATCCGAGCTTTCTTT
CDR3: CSASPIRAFF

J: TRBJ1-1
D: -
V: TRBV6-5
size: -
DNA: TGTGCCAGCAGTTACTCACCACCGGGACGGGGCACTGAAGCTTTCTTT
CDR3: CASSYSPPGRGTEAFF

J: TRBJ1-3
D: -
V: TRBV5-1
size: -
DNA: TGCGCCAGCAGCCCTACTTTGGGGTTCCGAGAATCTGGAAACACCATATATTTT
CDR3: CASSPTLGFRESGNTIYF